This T cell receptor (beta chain) was sequenced in a study of blood T cell repertoires in COVID-19. Study at large: There were acute and convalescent COVID-19 samples, and they came from the United States, Italy and Spain. T cells, B-cell-depleted T cells, or PBMCs supplied cDNA or gDNA.

In the original workflow: It was from reference gene primer amplification that nucleated cell counts were estimated. The repertoire was sequenced with immunoSEQ multiplex PCR; TCRdb's copy has only in-frame clones and lacks some. V and J calls and clone size are copied from that table; D and trimming were computed from the DNA. The sample lists more than 75,000 clones; 70% to 90% were seen once. The CDR3 contains 12 residues. V was shortened by 6 bases and J by 3 bases, with 7 bases between the two germline ends. Germline assignment: CDR1 ENHRY and CDR2 SYGVKD. The source is a woman of 80 years or more with acute or convalescent COVID-19. This chain joins TRBV10-3 and TRBJ2-3, with D perhaps TRBD2 (6 bases). The specimen was peripheral blood. Written as DNA, the CDR3 is TGTGCCATCAGCGGGAGAACAGATACGCAGTATTTT. Its translation is CAISGRTDTQYF.